The entry that follows covers one T cell receptor (beta chain) sequence. Its target is unknown. These data come from a study of CD4 T cells in relation to SARS-CoV-2 and coronaviruses. Study in general: Convalescent patients had median age 38.5 years, range roughly 21 to 75.

Sequencing used immunoSEQ multiplex PCR; TCRdb keeps in-frame clones, though not all of them. The sample contains tens of thousands of clones, under 80% of which appear only once. The ends were cut back, 5 bases at V and 3 bases at J, with 10 bases in the middle. From germline, CDR1 is KGHDR and CDR2 SFDVKD. The CDR3 length is 13 residues. This receptor was obtained from an adult with COVID-19. The chain recombines TRBV24-1 with TRBJ2-7; D not certain. The sequenced sample was memory CD4+ T cells from PBMCs, cultured in vitro. CDR3 nucleotides: TGTGCCACCAGTGTTGGGATGATCTACGAGCAGTACTTC. Translated, it gives CATSVGMIYEQYF.